The present T cell receptor (beta chain) was sequenced within a study of T cell responses to AZD1222 COVID-19 vaccine. Study-level points and caveats: After the peak T cell response, and only then, were repertoires sampled. Among vaccine-associated CD4 TCRs, coverage spanned spike, with dominance at 160-218 and 743-854. Donors were chiefly white British, with a greater number of females, and clonal diversity was perhaps underestimated. Reportedly, nearly half of unique spike TCRs recognized epitopes outside B.1.351/B.1.1.7 mutations.

The table came from immunoSEQ multiplex PCR; TCRdb's copy has only in-frame clones and leaves some out. The sample includes about 180,000 clones, roughly 88% of them seen just once. About this clone itself: Its antigen is undetermined.

Germline V gene data show CDR1 as LNHDA and CDR2 as SQIVND (reference sequence). CDR3 length: 13 residues. Trimming shortened V by 6 bases and J by 0 bases, and 8 bases separated the two germline ends. The specimen was peripheral blood, collected on day 0 of AZD1222 vaccination. V gene TRBV19 combines with J gene TRBJ1-1; D is undetermined. The clonotype was recovered from an adult in good health. The CDR3 here is CASSEELNTEAFF. The DNA of the CDR3 is TGTGCCAGTAGCGAAGAGTTGAACACTGAAGCTTTCTTT.